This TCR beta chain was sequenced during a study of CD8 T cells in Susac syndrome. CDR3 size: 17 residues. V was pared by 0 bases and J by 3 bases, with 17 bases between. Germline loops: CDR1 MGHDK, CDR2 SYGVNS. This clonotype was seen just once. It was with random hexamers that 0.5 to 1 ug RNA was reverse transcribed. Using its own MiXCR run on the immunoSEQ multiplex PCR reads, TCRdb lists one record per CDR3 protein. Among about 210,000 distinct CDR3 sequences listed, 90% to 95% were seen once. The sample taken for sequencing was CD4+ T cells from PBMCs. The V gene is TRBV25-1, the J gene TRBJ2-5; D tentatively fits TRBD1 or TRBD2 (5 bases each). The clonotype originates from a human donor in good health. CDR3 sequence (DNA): TGTGCCAGCAGTGAATATATTCTCCGGGACGCCAAAGAGACCCAGTACTTC. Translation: CASSEYILRDAKETQYF.